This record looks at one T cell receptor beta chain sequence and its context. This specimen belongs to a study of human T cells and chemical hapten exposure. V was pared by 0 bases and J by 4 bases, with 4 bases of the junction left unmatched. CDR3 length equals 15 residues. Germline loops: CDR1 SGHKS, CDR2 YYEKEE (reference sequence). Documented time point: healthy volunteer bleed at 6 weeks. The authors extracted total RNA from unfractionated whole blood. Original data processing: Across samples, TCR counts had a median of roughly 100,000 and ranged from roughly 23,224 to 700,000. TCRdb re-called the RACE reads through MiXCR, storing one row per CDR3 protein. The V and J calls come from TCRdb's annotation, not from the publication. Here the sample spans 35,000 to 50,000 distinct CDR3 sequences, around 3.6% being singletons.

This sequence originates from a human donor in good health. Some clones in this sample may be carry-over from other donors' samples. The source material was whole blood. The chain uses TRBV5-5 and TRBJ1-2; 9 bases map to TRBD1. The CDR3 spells CASSLEGQGLYGYTF. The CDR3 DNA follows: TGTGCCAGCAGCTTGGAGGGACAGGGTCTCTATGGCTACACCTTC.